This paragraph reports one TCR beta chain. Its antigen is as yet unknown. This sample is part of a study of glioma-infiltrating T cells. Study findings and constraints: Gliomas, especially low-grade, showed above-expected tissue-blood divergence; non-neoplastic patients showed below. CDR3 overlap between tissue and blood was very small.

Amplification of TCR alpha and beta CDR3 regions from RNA used iRepertoire nested multiplex PCR. Tissue mRNA or PBMC total RNA, 100-400 ng, went into one-step reverse transcription and amplification. TCRdb re-called the multiplex PCR reads with MiXCR, one entry per CDR3 protein. The sample shows some 130,000 distinct CDR3 sequences, under 30% of them seen only once. The CDR3 extends over 14 amino acids. Trimming shortened V by 6 bases and J by 4 bases, and 13 bases separated the two germline ends. The sequenced material came from glioma tissue, nonneoplastic brain tissue, or PBMCs (not recorded which). This TCR derives from a human donor with low-grade glioma or glioblastoma, undergoing nonglioma brain surgery, or in good health (not recorded which). The chain carries TRBV12-3 or TRBV12-4 and TRBJ2-1; TRBD1 might be the D (5 bases). The CDR3 spells CASRPQGGYNEQFF. CDR3 nucleotides: TGTGCCAGCAGACCGCAGGGTGGGTACAATGAGCAGTTCTTC.